The 9 T cell receptor beta chains below were found in one sample sequenced in a study of blood T cell repertoires in COVID-19. Using immunoSEQ multiplex PCR, the repertoire was profiled, and TCRdb retains in-frame clones only, with some absent. Of around 240,000 clones in the sample, over 80% were seen once. The sequenced sample was PBMCs or T cells enriched from blood (not recorded which). All receptors derive from a man aged 50 to 59 who had been exposed to COVID-19.

The genes are TRBV2 and TRBJ1-5; D is perhaps TRBD1 (5 bases). Trimming cost V 2 bases and J 6 bases, with 11 bases left between them. Germline-derived CDR1 and CDR2 are SNHLY and FYNNEI. There are 14 residues in the CDR3. The CDR3 sequence: CASSEQGLGQPQHF. CDR3 bases: TGTGCCAGCAGTGAACAGGGTTTAGGTCAGCCCCAGCATTTT.

In DNA, the CDR3 is TGTGCCAGCAGCGCGGACAACTGGTACTATGGCTACACCTTC. Translating it yields CASSADNWYYGYTF. This sequence joins TRBV5-6 and TRBJ1-2; D possibly corresponds to TRBD1 (5 bases). In germline, CDR1 is SGHDT, CDR2 YYEEEE. The CDR3 is made up of 14 amino acids. V lost 4 bases and J lost 3, with 13 bases in between.

The chain employs TRBV12-3 or TRBV12-4 and TRBJ1-2; 9 bases align to TRBD1. Trimming took 7 bases from V and 4 from J; bases not matched to a gene: 4. This CDR3 contains 13 residues. CDR3 bases: TGTGCCAGCACCCCGACAGGGGGCTATGGCTACACCTTC. Its protein product is CASTPTGGYGYTF.

In DNA, the CDR3 is TGCGCCAGCTCCGGGACTCCTAACACCGGGGAGCTGTTTTTT. It encodes CASSGTPNTGELFF. This chain links TRBV5-1 with TRBJ2-2; D might be TRBD2 (6 bases). The germline V and J ends were trimmed by 7 bases and 2 bases, with 12 bases remaining between them. Looked up from germline, CDR1 is SGHRS and CDR2 is YFSETQ. CDR3 length equals 14 residues. The full variable domain, rest sourced from reference TRBV5-1 and TRBJ2-2, is KAGVTQTPRYLIKTRGQQVTLSCSPISGHRSVSWYQQTPGQGLQFLFEYFSETQRNKGNFPGRFSGRQFSNSRSEMNVSTLELGDSALYLCASSGTPNTGELFFGEGSRLTVL.

V and J are TRBV30 and TRBJ1-1, with a tentative D call TRBD1 (5 bases). This CDR3 contains 15 residues. V was clipped by 2 bases and J by 3 bases, with 16 bases between them. Germline lookup yields CDR1 GTSNPN and CDR2 SVGIG (reference sequence). CDR3 DNA: TGTGCCTGGAGTCCGGGGTCGGGGGGGTACACTGAAGCTTTCTTT. This encodes CAWSPGSGGYTEAFF.

The rearrangement joins TRBV28 to TRBJ2-3; D is uncertain. CDR1 and CDR2 (germline): MDHEN, SYDVKM. Deletions cut 4 bases from V and 8 bases from J, with 7 bases between. This CDR3 comprises 11 residues. This chain's CDR3 is CASSSQTTQYF. The CDR3 nucleotides read TGTGCCAGCAGTTCACAGACTACGCAGTATTTT.

This clone was picked up one time. The chain joins TRBV19 to TRBJ2-6, with TRBD1 as a possible D gene (6 bases). The CDR3 spans 16 residues. The germline CDR1 and CDR2 sequences are LNHDA and SQIVND (reference sequence). V was shortened by 5 bases and J by 2 bases, with 13 bases between the two germline ends. The CDR3 protein is CASSRQQGTGANVLTF. The CDR3 DNA is TGTGCCAGTAGTCGACAACAGGGCACTGGGGCCAACGTCCTGACTTTC.

The chain combines TRBV27 with TRBJ1-4; 8 bases match TRBD1. The length of the CDR3 is 17 residues. Germline CDR1 MNHEY, CDR2 SMNVEV (reference sequence). The V gene end was trimmed by 5 bases and the J gene end by 0 bases; junction bases not matched to a gene: 8. As DNA, the CDR3 is TGTGCCAGCAGTCAGACAGGGGTCAGCGCAACTAATGAAAAACTGTTTTTT. It translates to CASSQTGVSATNEKLFF.

The V gene is TRBV11-3, the J gene TRBJ2-5; 11 positions agree with TRBD2. In germline, CDR1 is SGHNT, CDR2 YENEEA. The ends lost 3 bases at V and 5 bases at J; junction bases unmatched: 8. The CDR3 spans 16 residues. CDR3 amino acids: CASSLGVAGGDETQYF. The CDR3, as DNA: TGTGCCAGCAGCTTGGGGGTAGCGGGAGGGGATGAGACCCAGTACTTC.